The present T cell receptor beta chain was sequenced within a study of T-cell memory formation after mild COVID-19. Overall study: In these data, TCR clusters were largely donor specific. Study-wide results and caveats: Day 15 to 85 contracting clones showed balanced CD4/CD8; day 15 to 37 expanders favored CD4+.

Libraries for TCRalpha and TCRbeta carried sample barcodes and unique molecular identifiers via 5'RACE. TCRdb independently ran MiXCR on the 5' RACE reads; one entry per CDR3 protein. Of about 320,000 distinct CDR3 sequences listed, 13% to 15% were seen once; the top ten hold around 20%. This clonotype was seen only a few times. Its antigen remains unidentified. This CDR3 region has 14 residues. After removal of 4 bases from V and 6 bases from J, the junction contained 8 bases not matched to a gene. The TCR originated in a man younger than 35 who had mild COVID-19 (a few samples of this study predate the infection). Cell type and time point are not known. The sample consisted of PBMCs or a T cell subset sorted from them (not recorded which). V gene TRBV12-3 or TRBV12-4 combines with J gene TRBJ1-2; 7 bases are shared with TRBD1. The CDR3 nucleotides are TGTGCCAGCAGTTGGACCAGGGGGGCCGATGGCTACACCTTC. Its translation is CASSWTRGADGYTF.